This TCR beta chain emerged from a study of CD8+CD57+ T cells in acquired aplastic anemia. Whole-study findings and limits: Patients and controls had in common twenty-nine CD8+ CDR3 sequences.

CDR3 and TCR beta VDJ profiling relied on genomic DNA as the template. TCRdb re-analysed the reads in MiXCR, keeping a single row per CDR3 protein. Of about 160,000 distinct CDR3 sequences in the sample, about two thirds were seen once. This CDR3 spans 13 amino acids. From germline, CDR1 is SQVTM and CDR2 ANQGSEA. V was clipped by 5 bases and J by 5 bases, with 14 bases between them. This clonotype was detected only a few times. Its cognate antigen is unknown. Patients who underwent sequencing had shown CD8+CD57+ cell expansion by flow cytometry. The clonotype comes from a human donor with aplastic anemia. Specimen: sorted CD4+, CD8+, or CD8+CD57+ T cells (not recorded which) from PBMCs. This chain connects TRBV29-1 to TRBJ2-3; tentative D call: TRBD2 (7 bases). The CDR3 region is CSVWGGRGDTQYF. The CDR3 nucleotides are TGCAGCGTTTGGGGGGGGCGCGGAGATACGCAGTATTTT.